This T cell receptor (beta chain) was sequenced for a study of T-cell reconstitution after alpha-beta-depleted transplantation in children. Whole-study findings and limits: Reportedly, roughly two months post-transplant, alpha-beta T cells arose from several hundred expanded graft clones. When one year had passed after transplant, most T-cell counts and diversity came from newly produced T cells.

This clonotype was picked up a small number of times. Its antigen is unidentified. CDR1 is SGHTA, CDR2 FQGNSA, per germline. The V gene lost 4 bases and the J gene lost 0 bases, with 10 bases spanning the gap. The CDR3 is made up of 14 amino acids. Unique molecular identifiers were incorporated when the TCRbeta library was constructed. TCRdb reprocessed the PCR reads with MiXCR, giving one entry per CDR3 protein. In the table there are 81,000 or so distinct CDR3 sequences, roughly 15% of which are singletons. The rearrangement joins TRBV7-2 to TRBJ2-7; no clear D. The receptor was isolated from a male patient under 10 years old who had a stem cell transplant for acute lymphoblastic leukemia, so the T cells may come from the graft donor. This specimen was PBMCs, mostly from graft donor cells, taken 180 days after TCRalphabeta/CD19-depleted stem cell transplant. The CDR3 DNA sequence: TGTGCCAGCAGCTCCCTAGACGGCTCCTACGAGCAGTACTTC. Translation gives CASSSLDGSYEQYF.